Reported below is one T cell receptor (beta chain). What it binds is unknown. At one of its ends the junction is not consistent with the germline gene, which may arise from a read error. The data are from a study of molecular identifiers for immune sequencing clone quantification. CDR1 and CDR2 (germline): KGHSH, LQKENI. CDR3 length: 14 residues. The study's findings and limits: The study reportedly detected spiked Jurkat TCR RNA from one cell among some 1 million naive cells.

MiXCR was run by TCRdb on the PCR reads, yielding one entry per CDR3 protein. The data hold around 460,000 distinct CDR3 sequences, with 20% to 25% observed a single time. The rearrangement uses TRBV18 and TRBJ2-7; D is ambiguous. Sequencing used naive CD8+ T cells from blood, with Jurkat cell RNA spiked in. As to subset: FACS-sorted CD8+CD4-CCR7+CD45RA+ naive T cells. This clonotype was obtained from a human donor in good health. Some libraries in this study had Jurkat cell RNA spiked in. This chain's CDR3 is CASSPTSSSYEQCF. CDR3 bases: TGTGCCAGCTCACCCACTTCAAGCTCCTACGAGCAGTGCTTC.